These 18 T cell receptor beta chains share one sample of origin, sequenced in a study of blood T cell repertoires in COVID-19 (dated by TCRdb to the early 2020s). Receptor amplification or capture employed the immunoSEQ multiplex PCR assay. This is the immuneACCESS table as TCRdb keeps it, with only in-frame sequences that have V and J called. A part of the clones is gone; compared with another copy, unresolved V genes explain less than half, and the rest is unexplained. In this sample the table shows more than 200,000 clones, about 88% of which occur a single time. The top ten constitute 1.7% of the sample. The sequenced sample consisted of peripheral blood. The receptors derive from a man aged 70-80 years with acute or convalescent COVID-19.

The rearrangement links TRBV5-4 to TRBJ2-7; 10 bases match TRBD1. This CDR3 comprises 15 residues. From germline, CDR1 is SGHNT and CDR2 YYREEE (reference sequence). V shed 4 bases and J 2 bases; nucleotides not matched to a gene: 6. The CDR3 reads CASSRQGAGAYEQYF. The DNA of the CDR3 is TGTGCCAGCAGCCGACAGGGGGCAGGCGCCTACGAGCAGTACTTC. Based on the CDR3 plus reference TRBV5-4 and TRBJ2-7, the full variable domain is ETGVTQSPTHLIKTRGQQVTLRCSSQSGHNTVSWYQQALGQGPQFIFQYYREEENGRGNFPPRFSGLQFPNYSSELNVNALELDDSALYLCASSRQGAGAYEQYFGPGTRLTVT.

The rearrangement uses TRBV10-1 and TRBJ2-1; 7 nucleotides align to TRBD1. The CDR3 consists of 19 residues. V lost 0 bases and J lost 0; bases outside the gene matches: 11. The germline V gene has CDR1 WNHNN and CDR2 SYGVQD (reference sequence). Here the CDR3 DNA reads TGCGCCAGCAGTGAGTCAAGGGGGCCCACCTGTCGCTCCTACAATGAGCAGTTCTTC. Residues: CASSESRGPTCRSYNEQFF.

This chain links TRBV6-5 with TRBJ2-1, with D hard to call. Trimming took 0 bases from V and 8 from J, leaving 8 bases between them. Germline V gene sequence: CDR1 MNHEY, CDR2 SVGAGI. The CDR3 runs 13 residues. CDR3 sequence: CASSYSESDEQFF. As DNA, the CDR3 is TGTGCCAGCAGTTACTCCGAGAGCGATGAGCAGTTCTTC.

This chain joins TRBV7-3 and TRBJ2-2, with 7 bases fitting TRBD2. The junction had 15 bases not matched to a gene; V was cut back by 3 bases and J by 5 bases. Germline V gene sequence: CDR1 SGHTA, CDR2 FQGTGA. The CDR3 has 18 amino acids. This CDR3 is CASSFWVQGGSGTGELFF. For the CDR3, the DNA is TGTGCCAGCAGCTTTTGGGTTCAGGGCGGGAGCGGGACCGGGGAGCTGTTTTTT.

The V gene is TRBV5-1, the J gene TRBJ1-5; D is unresolved. V was shortened by 5 bases and J by 4 bases, with 10 bases between the two germline ends. The CDR3 has 13 residues. The germline V gene has CDR1 SGHRS and CDR2 YFSETQ. This chain's CDR3 is CASRAEINQPQHF. CDR3 sequence (DNA): TGCGCCAGCAGGGCGGAAATTAATCAGCCCCAGCATTTT.

This rearrangement joins TRBV5-1 to TRBJ1-1; D remains ambiguous. Germline V gives CDR1 SGHRS, CDR2 YFSETQ. V was pared by 7 bases and J by 3 bases, with 19 bases between. CDR3 length equals 15 residues. This CDR3 reads CASRLWAGGDTEAFF. For the CDR3, the DNA is TGCGCCAGCCGGCTTTGGGCAGGCGGGGACACTGAAGCTTTCTTT.

This clone was recorded only once. The chain joins TRBV6-5 to TRBJ1-1; 8 nucleotides agree with TRBD1. Trimming cost V 7 bases and J 12 bases; bases outside gene matches: 13. The CDR3 covers 13 residues. Germline lookup yields CDR1 MNHEY and CDR2 SVGAGI. The CDR3 nucleotides read TGTGCCAGCACCCAGGGGACAGGTAGCAGAACTTTCTTT. Translated: CASTQGTGSRTFF.

This rearrangement joins TRBV3-1 (or the pseudogene TRBV3-2) to TRBJ1-1, with D possibly matching TRBD1 (6 bases). The CDR3 loop spans 12 amino acids. V gave up 11 bases and J gave up 0 bases, with 10 bases separating them. Germline lookup yields CDR1 LGHDT and CDR2 YNNKEL (reference sequence). The CDR3 nucleotides read TGTGCCGCGGGGGCGCTGAACACTGAAGCTTTCTTT. Protein: CAAGALNTEAFF.

In this sample, this clone turned up once. The CDR3, as DNA: TGTGCCAGCAGAGACAGGGTATATAGCAATCAGCCCCAGCATTTT. It translates to CASRDRVYSNQPQHF. V usage is TRBV19 and J usage is TRBJ1-5, with 7 bases that match TRBD1. Germline CDR1 reads LNHDA; CDR2 reads SQIVND (reference sequence). The trim removed 9 bases at V and 0 bases at J, leaving 8 bases unmatched. The CDR3 loop spans 15 amino acids. The full variable domain, rest sourced from reference TRBV19 and TRBJ1-5, is DGGITQSPKYLFRKEGQNVTLSCEQNLNHDAMYWYRQDPGQGLRLIYYSQIVNDFQKGDIAEGYSVSREKKESFPLTVTSAQKNPTAFYLCASRDRVYSNQPQHFGDGTRLSIL.

This clone occurred a few times. Here the CDR3 DNA reads TGTGCCAGTAGTACAAGACTAGCGGAAGCAGATACGCAGTATTTT. It is translated as CASSTRLAEADTQYF. V gene TRBV19 combines with J gene TRBJ2-3; 9 nucleotides line up with TRBD2. Germline loops: CDR1 LNHDA, CDR2 SQIVND (reference sequence). Trimming cost V 4 bases and J 4 bases; bases outside gene matches: 6. This CDR3 region has 15 residues.

CDR3 protein: CASSPSGIYNEQFF. DNA for the CDR3: TGTGCCAGCAGTCCTAGCGGGATCTACAATGAGCAGTTCTTC. The V gene is TRBV2, the J gene TRBJ2-1; 9 bases are a match to TRBD2. The CDR3 spans 14 residues. Germline CDR1 reads SNHLY; CDR2 reads FYNNEI. J gave up 3 bases and V 5 bases, and 2 bases lay outside the gene matches.

In this sample, this clone turned up many times. The chain carries TRBV19 and TRBJ2-7; 7 nucleotides line up with TRBD1. The CDR3 is made up of 15 amino acids. The ends lost 3 bases at V and 0 bases at J; junction bases unmatched: 5. CDR1 LNHDA and CDR2 SQIVND come from the germline V gene (reference sequence). The CDR3 region has the DNA TGTGCCAGTAGTATTGGACAGGCAAGCTCCTACGAGCAGTACTTC. Translated, it gives CASSIGQASSYEQYF.

This rearrangement joins TRBV10-3 to TRBJ2-5, with 13 bases aligning to TRBD2. J lost 5 bases, V lost 0 bases, and 9 bases had no gene match. The CDR3 runs 18 residues. From germline, CDR1 is ENHRY and CDR2 SYGVKD. DNA of the CDR3: TGTGCCATCAGTGAGTCGATTATACTAGCGGGAGGGAGTGAGACCCAGTACTTC. Translation: CAISESIILAGGSETQYF.

The V and J genes are TRBV19 and TRBJ2-1; TRBD2 matches 11 bases. V was pared by 7 bases and J by 8 bases, with 7 bases of the junction left unmatched. Germline V gene data show CDR1 as LNHDA and CDR2 as SQIVND (reference sequence). This CDR3 is built from 14 residues. This CDR3 reads CASNPLAGGHEQFF. CDR3 nucleotides: TGTGCCAGTAACCCTCTAGCGGGAGGCCATGAGCAGTTCTTC. The variable domain in full, completed from reference TRBV19 and TRBJ2-1, reads DGGITQSPKYLFRKEGQNVTLSCEQNLNHDAMYWYRQDPGQGLRLIYYSQIVNDFQKGDIAEGYSVSREKKESFPLTVTSAQKNPTAFYLCASNPLAGGHEQFFGPGTRLTVL.

V and J are TRBV30 and TRBJ1-5; D perhaps matches TRBD1 (6 bases). Trimming removed 3 bases from V and 7 bases from J, with 16 bases in between. This CDR3 has 14 residues. CDR1 is GTSNPN and CDR2 is SVGIG in the germline V gene (reference sequence). CDR3 amino acids: CAWRPPGERQPQHF. In nucleotides, the CDR3 is TGTGCCTGGAGACCTCCAGGGGAAAGGCAGCCCCAGCATTTT.

The V gene is TRBV19, the J gene TRBJ1-4; the match to TRBD1 covers 7 bases. Germline lookup yields CDR1 LNHDA and CDR2 SQIVND (reference sequence). The J segment lost 4 bases and the V segment lost 5 bases, leaving 7 bases of the junction unmatched. The CDR3 has 15 residues. The CDR3 DNA reads TGTGCCAGTAGTCCGGGACAGCTTATTAATGAAAAACTGTTTTTT. Translating it yields CASSPGQLINEKLFF.

The chain links TRBV6-1 to TRBJ1-1; 9 bases match TRBD1. The CDR3 totals 19 residues. The germline V gene has CDR1 MNHNS and CDR2 SASEGT. Trimming at V came to 2 bases and at J to 5 bases, leaving 18 bases not matched to a gene. CDR3 nucleotide sequence: TGTGCCAGCAGTGAATTATGGGGTTACAGGGGGCGGGGGTATACTGAAGCTTTCTTT. Protein sequence: CASSELWGYRGRGYTEAFF.

This chain joins TRBV9 and TRBJ2-5, with TRBD1 matching over 9 bases. This CDR3 has 15 residues. V was pared by 4 bases and J by 3 bases, with 7 bases of the junction left unmatched. The germline V gene has CDR1 SGDLS and CDR2 YYNGEE. The CDR3: CASSPHRGREETQYF. Here the CDR3 DNA reads TGTGCCAGCAGCCCTCACAGGGGGCGCGAAGAGACCCAGTACTTC.